These 20 T cell receptor beta chains were all obtained from the same sample, sequenced in a study of cytomegalovirus exposure and HLA in healthy donors. With 60 Vbeta and 13 Jbeta primers, the PCR was carried out. Sequencing was performed with immunoSEQ multiplex PCR; in TCRdb, only in-frame clones are kept and a portion is missing. The sample has approximately 190,000 clones, over 75% seen once; the top ten hold around 4%. Material for sequencing was PBMCs. These receptors were obtained from a man aged 50 or older in good health and CMV-seronegative.

The chain couples TRBV19 to TRBJ1-1; no clear D. The CDR3 totals 14 residues. The germline V gene encodes CDR1 LNHDA and CDR2 SQIVND (reference sequence). Trimming removed 5 bases at V and 1 base at J, with 11 bases between. CDR3 coding DNA: TGTGCCAGTAGTGCCTCTCGGTCGAACACTGAAGCTTTCTTT. Translation gives CASSASRSNTEAFF.

The CDR3 region has the DNA TGTGCCAGCAGCAAAGAGAGGGGGAACTATGGCTACACCTTC. Encoded protein: CASSKERGNYGYTF. The chain employs TRBV13 and TRBJ1-2, with D tentatively TRBD1 (6 bases). The CDR3 length is 14 residues. Trimming took 5 bases from V and 2 from J, leaving 12 bases between them. Germline V gene sequence: CDR1 PRHDT, CDR2 FYEKMQ (reference sequence).

CDR3 region: CATRSTGLGNQPQHF. In DNA, the CDR3 is TGTGCCACCAGATCGACAGGGCTGGGCAATCAGCCCCAGCATTTT. The J gene is TRBJ1-5, the V gene TRBV6-5; 7 bases are a match to TRBD1. The CDR3 runs 15 residues. With 10 bases clipped from V and 2 bases from J, the junction kept 11 bases outside the gene matches. Germline V gene sequence: CDR1 MNHEY, CDR2 SVGAGI.

The J gene is TRBJ2-1, the V gene TRBV28, with D possibly TRBD1 on 6 matching bases. Germline loops: CDR1 MDHEN, CDR2 SYDVKM. V was cut by 5 bases and J by 3 bases, with 17 bases left in between. The CDR3 extends over 16 amino acids. CDR3 region: CASSARGRTVYNEQFF. Written as DNA, the CDR3 is TGTGCCAGCAGTGCGAGGGGTAGGACAGTCTACAATGAGCAGTTCTTC.

The J gene is TRBJ1-4, the V gene TRBV18; TRBD1 might be the D (5 bases). This CDR3 contains 14 residues. The V and J ends lost 3 bases and 12 bases respectively, with 17 bases between them. The germline gives CDR1 KGHSH, CDR2 LQKENI. DNA of the CDR3: TGTGCCAGCTCACCGACAGAACAGATGAAGGAACTGTTTTTT. Translation gives CASSPTEQMKELFF.

This clone was recorded a few times. The J gene is TRBJ1-3, the V gene TRBV18; no definite D call. Deletions cut 3 bases from V and 4 bases from J, with 13 bases between. The length of the CDR3 is 15 residues. Germline V CDR1 and CDR2: KGHSH, LQKENI. CDR3 nucleotide sequence: TGTGCCAGCTCACCTCTCCAGAATTTAGGAAACACCATATATTTT. Translated, it gives CASSPLQNLGNTIYF.

The rearrangement joins TRBV15 to TRBJ2-3; 7 bases fit TRBD1. Germline V gene sequence: CDR1 LNHNV, CDR2 YYDKDF (reference sequence). CDR3 length equals 16 residues. The V and J ends lost 1 base and 2 bases, in that order; junction bases with no gene match: 6. As DNA, the CDR3 is TGTGCCACCAGCAGAGTCCTAGGGGGCTACACAGATACGCAGTATTTT. Protein: CATSRVLGGYTDTQYF.

The rearrangement links TRBV7-9 to TRBJ2-1; D uncertain. The CDR3 is made up of 17 amino acids. V was clipped by 5 bases and J by 4 bases, with 21 bases between them. In germline, CDR1 is SEHNR, CDR2 FQNEAQ (reference sequence). As DNA, the CDR3 is TGTGCCAGCAGCCTAACCCCCAGGTCGAACACGTACAATGAGCAGTTCTTC. Translation: CASSLTPRSNTYNEQFF.

V usage is TRBV5-8 and J usage is TRBJ1-1, with TRBD1 as a possible D gene (6 bases). Trimming shortened V by 6 bases and J by 11 bases, and 14 bases separated the two germline ends. Germline V gene data show CDR1 as SGHTS and CDR2 as YDEGEE. CDR3 length: 11 residues. The CDR3 DNA reads as TGTGCCAGCACCCGCCGCCAGGGGGCTTTCTTT. As protein: CASTRRQGAFF. The variable domain in full, completed from reference TRBV5-8 and TRBJ1-1, reads EAGVTQSPTHLIKTRGQQATLRCSPISGHTSVYWYQQALGLGLQFLLWYDEGEERNRGNFPPRFSGRQFPNYSSELNVNALELEDSALYLCASTRRQGAFFGQGTRLTVV.

This clone came up once. The chain links TRBV13 to TRBJ2-1; D not resolved. V was cut by 3 bases and J by 1 base, with 7 bases left in between. The CDR3 has 14 amino acids. From germline, CDR1 is PRHDT and CDR2 FYEKMQ (reference sequence). CDR3 bases: TGTGCCAGCAGCTTCACAGATTCCTACAATGAGCAGTTCTTC. The encoded protein is CASSFTDSYNEQFF.

The J gene is TRBJ2-7, the V gene TRBV7-9; D is undetermined. Trimming stripped 6 bases from V and 0 bases from J, with 9 bases between. This CDR3 has 13 residues. Germline lookup yields CDR1 SEHNR and CDR2 FQNEAQ (reference sequence). The CDR3 region has the DNA TGTGCCAGCAGGTCAAGTAGCTCCTACGAGCAGTACTTC. It is translated as CASRSSSSYEQYF.

CDR3 DNA: TGTGCCAGCAGCTTCGCTAGCCGAACCTACGAGCAGTACTTC. Its protein product is CASSFASRTYEQYF. J is TRBJ2-7 and V is TRBV5-8, with D perhaps TRBD2 (5 bases). The CDR3 is 14 amino acids. Germline values: CDR1 SGHTS, CDR2 YDEGEE. The ends were cut back, 2 bases at V and 2 bases at J, with 11 bases in the middle. The variable domain in full, completed from reference TRBV5-8 and TRBJ2-7, reads EAGVTQSPTHLIKTRGQQATLRCSPISGHTSVYWYQQALGLGLQFLLWYDEGEERNRGNFPPRFSGRQFPNYSSELNVNALELEDSALYLCASSFASRTYEQYFGPGTRLTVT.

The V gene is TRBV7-8, the J gene TRBJ1-5; a possible D gene is TRBD1 (5 bases). Per germline, CDR1 SGHVS and CDR2 FQNEAQ. The CDR3 contains 16 residues. The ends were cut back, 5 bases at V and 3 bases at J, with 17 bases in the middle. The chain's CDR3 is CASSPGQLGHNQPQHF. The CDR3 nucleotides are TGTGCCAGCAGCCCAGGACAATTAGGTCACAATCAGCCCCAGCATTTT.

This rearrangement joins TRBV18 to TRBJ1-4; D remains unclear. The germline V gene has CDR1 KGHSH and CDR2 LQKENI. The CDR3 totals 16 residues. V was pared by 3 bases and J by 0 bases, with 11 bases between. CDR3 in DNA: TGTGCCAGCTCACCGGGAGATCCCGCAACTAATGAAAAACTGTTTTTT. Translating gives CASSPGDPATNEKLFF. The variable domain in full, completed from reference TRBV18 and TRBJ1-4, reads NAGVMQNPRHLVRRRGQEARLRCSPMKGHSHVYWYRQLPEEGLKFMVYLQKENIIDESGMPKERFSAEFPKEGPSILRIQQVVRGDSAAYFCASSPGDPATNEKLFFGSGTQLSVL.

This clone turned up a few times. At one boundary the junction diverges from the germline segment, which might be a read error. The chain recombines TRBV5-6 with TRBJ1-4, with 9 positions matching TRBD1. Germline CDR1 is SGHDT and CDR2 is YYEEEE. The CDR3 is made up of 11 amino acids. The CDR3 DNA is TGTGCCAGCAGCTCCGGGACAGGGAATGTCTTT. As protein: CASSSGTGNVF.

The chain links TRBV9 to TRBJ2-1, with D possibly being TRBD2 (5 bases). Germline V CDR1 and CDR2: SGDLS, YYNGEE. V was clipped by 1 base and J by 2 bases, with 10 bases between them. The CDR3 covers 15 residues. CDR3 nucleotides: TGTGCCAGCAGCGTAAGTGAGGGTCCCTACAATGAGCAGTTCTTC. Amino acids: CASSVSEGPYNEQFF.

The V call is TRBV5-8, the J call TRBJ2-1; 14 bases match TRBD2. The CDR3 contains 15 residues. Looked up from germline, CDR1 is SGHTS and CDR2 is YDEGEE. Trimming removed 4 bases from V and 9 bases from J; junction bases left unmatched: 6. The DNA of the CDR3 is TGTGCCAGCAGCGCTGGACTAGCGGGGGGTACTGAGCAGTTCTTC. Translation gives CASSAGLAGGTEQFF. The full variable domain, rest sourced from reference TRBV5-8 and TRBJ2-1, is EAGVTQSPTHLIKTRGQQATLRCSPISGHTSVYWYQQALGLGLQFLLWYDEGEERNRGNFPPRFSGRQFPNYSSELNVNALELEDSALYLCASSAGLAGGTEQFFGPGTRLTVL.

This clone was observed once. The chain joins TRBV4-2 to TRBJ1-4, with D perhaps TRBD1 (5 bases). Trimming removed 0 bases from V and 4 bases from J, with 12 bases in between. Germline lookup yields CDR1 LGHNA and CDR2 YNFKEQ. This CDR3 comprises 16 residues. Here the CDR3 DNA reads TGTGCCAGCAGCCAAGACCCGGGACTCGGTAATGAAAAACTGTTTTTT. It codes for CASSQDPGLGNEKLFF.

This rearrangement joins TRBV25-1 to TRBJ2-1, with 8 bases fitting TRBD1. The CDR3 is 15 amino acids. Germline trimming cut 6 bases from V and 2 bases from J; bases unmatched to any gene: 6. Germline loops: CDR1 MGHDK, CDR2 SYGVNS. In DNA form, the CDR3 reads TGTGCCAGCAGCGAAACAGGGGGTGCCTACAATGAGCAGTTCTTC. Amino acid sequence: CASSETGGAYNEQFF.

A few counts support this clone. This chain links TRBV29-1 with TRBJ1-2, with D perhaps TRBD1 (5 bases). Germline assignment: CDR1 SQVTM and CDR2 ANQGSEA. The CDR3 is made up of 12 amino acids. V was pared by 8 bases and J by 4 bases, with 14 bases between. The CDR3 is CSISGGGYGYTF. CDR3 bases: TGCAGCATCTCTGGGGGGGGCTATGGCTACACCTTC.